This T cell receptor (beta chain) was sequenced for a study of Graves' ophthalmopathy and Graves' hyperthyroidism. Study information: Pretreatment peripheral blood was obtained at initial diagnosis.

Amplification targeted the TCR beta CDR3 regions, with RNA transcripts as the source material. HTBI primers served in a first-round RT-PCR, which a second-round multiplex PCR followed. One entry per CDR3 protein results from TCRdb running MiXCR on the multiplex PCR reads. The table has 230,000 or so distinct CDR3 sequences, around 42% seen once; the top ten hold about 45%. The CDR3 is 16 amino acids. The J segment lost 1 base and the V segment lost 0 bases, leaving 1 base of the junction unmatched. CDR1 KGHDR and CDR2 SFDVKD come from the germline V gene. PBMCs had their origin in fresh peripheral blood (approximately 10 ml).

The sample consisted of peripheral blood. The clonotype originates from an adult man with Graves' ophthalmopathy. The V gene is TRBV24-1, the J gene TRBJ2-3; 9 bases are shared with TRBD1. CDR3 protein: CATSDLRDRGTDTQYF. The CDR3 region has the DNA TGTGCCACCAGTGATTTGCGGGACAGGGGCACAGATACGCAGTATTTT.